This T cell receptor (beta chain) was identified in a study of cytomegalovirus exposure and HLA in healthy donors (dated by TCRdb to between 2016 and 2019). General notes on the study: In an earlier analysis of approximately 500 of the donors, 250 to 350 Gb of sequence data and approximately 120 million unique TCR beta sequences from about 179 million T cells were reported. Donor age, sex, ethnicity and CMV serostatus were compiled together with the repertoire data. A later genetic analysis took genome-wide SNP genotypes for about three fifths of the 666 donors and used that subset as a discovery cohort. Rather than using new phenotypic data, the later analysis identified candidate immune exposures from TCR beta sequences and from how often those sequences occurred across donors. Typing coverage differed by locus: A, B, C, DRB1 and DQB1 were typed in roughly 620-640 donors, DQA1 in 500 to 550, DPA1 in 600 to 610, and DPB1 in 450 to 480. The T cell repertoires of around 730 subjects were profiled by immunosequencing and related to cytomegalovirus serostatus. To predict cytomegalovirus infection status, the study brought together high-throughput TCR immunosequencing, statistical association of individual TCRs with disease status, and machine learning. The genetic ancestry cluster associated with self-reported Caucasian donors included 80% to 90% of the 398 genotyped donors. A handful of DR-DQ haplotypes were handled as single units for association and clustering because linkage in the cohort was strong. The study aimed to test whether signatures of past pathogen exposure could be identified by cataloging public T cell receptors. On average, around 200,000 unique TCR beta nucleotide sequences were sequenced per donor among 300 to 500 genotyped donors of the cohort, with approximately 18% of those sequences being non-productive. A separate validation cohort of roughly 110 different subjects was used in addition to the approximately 610-subject first cohort. HLA typing covered class I and class II loci at four-digit resolution. All discovery cohort repertoires had been generated on a single sequencing platform. To study patterns of TCR occurrence, a later analysis re-analyzed previously published TCR beta repertoires from 550 to 800 donors and added high-resolution HLA genotyping. An early release that covered several hundred HLA-typed donors contained 300 to 350 gigabases of sequencing data and about 84 million unique TCR sequences. An earlier analysis of about 600 of the donors used high-throughput TCR beta sequencing to judge whether each TCR beta V gene segment behaved as functional or pseudogenic.

Library preparation employed the immunoSEQ multiplex PCR assay. A mixture of 60 forward primers for TCR Vbeta segments and 13 reverse primers for TCR Jbeta segments was used in the multiplex PCR. The CDR3 region of rearranged TCR beta genes was amplified from genomic DNA by a multiplex PCR assay. The Illumina HiSeq System was used to sequence the amplified TCR beta libraries as 87-base-pair reads. On the study's bioinformatics: In a later analysis, roughly 80 million unique TCR beta chains were counted across the 500 to 850 repertoires, and approximately 11 million of these chains were shared by at least two donors. A nearest-neighbor algorithm error-corrected the raw reads and collapsed the reads into unique sequences, merging closely related sequences to remove PCR and sequencing errors. V, D and J gene segments were assigned by aligning CDR3 sequences to IMGT reference sequences. For a sequence to be retained, at least a six-nucleotide match to both a V gene segment and a J gene segment was required. Rearrangements were called productive when the CDR3 lacked stop codons and stayed in frame with V and J; all others were non-productive. CDR3 was defined according to IMGT convention as the region running from the second conserved V-encoded cysteine to the conserved J-encoded phenylalanine. In an earlier analysis of around 600 of the donors, sequences lacking an unambiguous match to a single V gene segment were excluded. An earlier analysis of under 750 of the donors called V segments functional above 56.7% productive rearrangements and segregating when the between-donor standard deviation exceeded 5%. To diagnose cytomegalovirus status from the catalog of TCR beta chain sequences, a statistical classification framework was built. In a later analysis, V and J genes were assigned by comparing TCR nucleotide sequences against IMGT/GENE-DB human TR gene sequences. The TCRdist pipeline was used in a later analysis to assign CDR3 sequences and most-parsimonious VDJ recombination scenarios. A later analysis defined each TCR beta chain by its CDR3 amino acid sequence plus V-gene family, and excluded reads lacking a unique V-gene family. A later analysis removed 550 to 650 highly shared, low-generation-probability nucleotide sequences to deal with suspected cross-contamination and a sequencing artifact. For each public chain, a later analysis derived a clonal expansion index from normalized ranks of inferred template counts within each repertoire. In a later analysis, generation probabilities were computed with a VDJ recombination model fitted to out-of-frame rearrangements, and the resulting probabilities were checked against IGoR. A later analysis scored TCR-TCR, TCR-HLA and TCR-CMV co-occurrence with hypergeometric tests, applying a repertoire-size bias correction to TCR pairs. A later analysis estimated false discovery rates by permuting HLA or CMV assignments 20 times. In a later analysis, co-occurring TCRs were grouped using DBSCAN, with TCRdist sequence similarity added in when clustering inside HLA-allele-positive subsets. For co-occurrence clustering, repertoires with fewer than 30,000 or more than 120,000 public chains were excluded, along with five repertoires with anomalous nucleotide sharing. Sourced from immuneACCESS, this table was stored by TCRdb with only in-frame sequences that have V and J called. A share of the clones is absent; for the studies checked, an unresolved V gene accounts for under half, and the remainder has no known explanation. V and J calls plus clone size are reproduced from that table; the DNA served to infer D and trimming. The sample includes more than 200,000 clones, with around 80% observed a single time. The top ten constitute 0.22% of the sample.

The cohort consisted of 600 to 700 healthy bone marrow donors. At the time of sampling, every cohort member was nominally healthy, though immune exposures that went unrecorded were likely present. The donor was CMV seronegative and belonged to the group of 350 or so seronegative cohort members. Each donor provided a peripheral blood sample, and peripheral blood mononuclear cells were used for TCR beta sequencing. The Qiagen DNeasy Blood Extraction Kit was used to extract genomic DNA from the blood cell samples. Concerning this clone itself: Its antigen target is currently unknown. No qualities accompany the bases; no much larger clone lies one base away.

Trimmed from V: 7 bases; trimmed from J: 2 bases; junction bases lacking a gene match: 4. The CDR3 runs 16 amino acids, cysteine and phenylalanine included. The only DNA kept is the CDR3, 48 bases in frame from the first base. CDR1 and CDR2, per the germline V gene (reference sequence), are LNHDA and SQIVND. What the study reported, not specific to this receptor: A total of about 150 TCR beta chains were listed by the study as associated with cytomegalovirus. Several of the top co-occurrence clusters appeared to be linked to parvovirus B19, influenza, CMV and Epstein-Barr virus, according to a later analysis. The authors suggested that the approach could potentially be generalized to other disease states and immunological phenotypes. A few of the identified cytomegalovirus-associated TCR beta chains were confirmed in vitro to be specific for cytomegalovirus antigens. Because the 87-base-pair reads could not distinguish some IMGT-functional V segments, including TRBV6-2 and TRBV6-3, those segments were excluded. In a later analysis, most CMV-associated TCR beta chains were found to appear HLA-restricted, with HLA associations seemingly driven largely by CMV exposure. The sequencing pipeline was judged likely to have produced a cluster of highly shared sequence variants as a technical artifact. In a later genetic analysis, a missense DCLRE1C variant was associated with V-gene and J-gene trimming of TCR beta chains, and the association was replicated in an independent cohort. HLA typing was unavailable for some donors at each locus, so association tests used only the typed subset. Correlated functional status among segregating V segments might be attributable to linkage disequilibrium, but an unknown experimental factor could not be ruled out. The classifier was reported to diagnose cytomegalovirus status with high specificity and sensitivity in both the original cohort and the validation cohort. For the cohort, immune exposure information was limited to CMV serostatus. In a later analysis, some 18,000 TCR beta sequences were associated with specific HLA alleles at a false discovery rate of 0.05. The cohort was sequenced for TCR beta chains only, and without alpha or paired-chain data the features that could be detected were limited. In an earlier analysis of some 500 of the donors, most TCR beta V segments were observed in productive rearrangements about 90% or about 30% of the time, broadly matching IMGT annotations. A later genetic analysis reported fewer N-insertions in productive TCRs among donors in an Asian-associated ancestry cluster than the roughly 670-donor mean. In a later analysis, HLA-associated TCR beta chains were found to be more clonally expanded and to have lower generation probabilities than equally common non-associated chains. Roughly uniform sequencing depth across donors was assumed in presence/absence analyses, although this assumption may not hold. Strong co-occurrence of HLA alleles, especially DR and DQ, made assigning TCR associations to individual alleles difficult. The earlier analysis of approximately 560 of the donors excluded some 16 rarely observed V segments, including chromosome 9 orphons, because counts were too low. A further reported finding was that TCR beta sequences accurately predicted the HLA-A and HLA-B alleles for most subjects in the first cohort. Most TCR sequences were observed very rarely across donors, whereas some public TCRs were present in many individuals. In a later analysis, TCR association rates were found to vary across HLA loci, with the most associated TCRs seen for DRB1 alleles and the fewest for HLA-C alleles.

The rearranged chain carries TRBV19 and TRBJ2-2; 13 nucleotides in the junction match TRBD2. This clonotype was sampled from a girl aged 2-10 years in good health and CMV-seronegative. What was sequenced was PBMCs. The CDR3 in this case is CASIGLAGDNTGELFF. The DNA reads TGTGCCAGTATTGGACTAGCGGGAGATAACACCGGGGAGCTGTTTTTT.